This T cell receptor beta chain was profiled in a study of T cells after somatic rescue of genetic block. CDR1 and CDR2 from the germline V gene are SEHNR and FQNEAQ (reference sequence). The trim removed 4 bases at V and 4 bases at J, leaving 8 bases unmatched. This CDR3 is 15 amino acids long. Assay used: immunoSEQ multiplex PCR; TCRdb lists only in-frame clones, some missing. Altogether tens of thousands of clones are present, less than 95% being singletons, with the ten largest covering around 3%. The receptor was derived from a man in his forties. The sequencing input was peripheral blood mononuclear cells (PBMCs). The chain carries TRBV7-9 and TRBJ1-2; 8 bases are shared with TRBD1. The CDR3 protein is CASSSQAGGSYGYTF. The CDR3 coding sequence is TGTGCCAGCAGCTCTCAAGCAGGGGGCTCCTATGGCTACACCTTC.